The entry below gives a single TCR beta chain sequence along with its context. Antigen specificity is unknown. Prepared libraries of TCR beta cDNA carried unique molecular identifiers. In TCRdb, the PCR reads were re-called with MiXCR into one record per CDR3 protein. This table holds more than 500,000 distinct CDR3 sequences, 34% found once. The CDR3 spans 13 residues. V lost 8 bases to trimming and J lost 4 bases; unmatched junction nucleotides: 7. Germline V lookup: CDR1 SNHLY, CDR2 FYNNEI. This sample is part of a study of post-analysis software for immune sequencing data. Study-level results: When patients were compared with controls, four or five TRBV segments were more frequent, TRBV5-6, TRBV5-1 and TRBV20-1 among them. Versus controls, multiple sclerosis patients showed significantly lower diversity (normalized Chao1).

The sequence derives from a girl younger than 18 with multiple sclerosis. The chain recombines TRBV2 with TRBJ1-1; TRBD1 agrees at 7 bases. The sample was blood. As DNA, the CDR3 is TGTGCCAGCGGAACAGACAGGGTCACTGAAGCTTTCTTT. Translated: CASGTDRVTEAFF.